Many counts were recorded for the clone carrying this T cell receptor (beta chain). Its specificity is unknown. V gave up 0 bases and J gave up 4 bases, with 10 bases separating them. The CDR3 is 15 residues long. Per the germline V gene, CDR1 is SGHRS and CDR2 is YFSETQ. This entry is derived from a study of CD8 T cells in ankylosing spondylitis. Study results and limitations: The disease-linked clones had a CD8+ phenotype and low blood frequencies. Enrichment of disease-linked clones was reportedly significant in matched ankylosing spondylitis synovial fluid. Reactive arthritis synovial fluid and blood previously showed some of these motif variants. Within ankylosing spondylitis blood, a TCR beta motif made up of fewer than ten highly homologous variants appeared to be characteristic.

Preparation of TCR beta libraries was done by quantitative 5'-RACE with molecular barcodes. TCRdb analysed the 5' RACE reads with MiXCR anew, one entry per CDR3 protein. The sample lists around 440,000 distinct CDR3 sequences, 17% seen once, with approximately 0.93% in the top ten. The receptor comes from a male donor with ankylosing spondylitis. This chain joins TRBV5-1 and TRBJ2-2; no clear D gene. Sequenced: blood, either unsorted or a sorted T cell fraction (not recorded which). CDR3 nucleotides: TGCGCCAGCAGCTTGGTGGCAGTGGGCACCGGGGAGCTGTTTTTT. Protein product: CASSLVAVGTGELFF.